Sequencing of this TCR beta chain was carried out in a study of Ad26.COV2.S vaccination and SARS-CoV-2 variants. CDR3 size: 16 residues. Trimming at V came to 3 bases and at J to 4 bases, leaving 10 bases not matched to a gene. Germline V lookup: CDR1 LGHNA, CDR2 YSLEER. Treatment given: roughly 18 received Ad26.COV2.S at low or high dose, single or two shots; about five received placebo; per-sample allocation not given. Material that was analyzed had been drawn on day 63 after the first vaccine or placebo injection. Assay: immunoSEQ multiplex PCR; the TCRdb copy retains only in-frame clones and omits some. The data show 300,000 to 350,000 clones, around 84% seen once. For this clone: The target antigen is unknown.

Study-level results: Analytic work on TCR breadth and depth might have understated the full extent of total T cell responses. Measurement of non-spike TCR breadth gave similar results in vaccine and placebo recipients.

The sequencing here drew on peripheral blood, taken in a trial of Ad26.COV2.S vaccine versus placebo. This receptor was identified in a person aged 18-60 years who received the Ad26.COV2.S COVID-19 vaccine or a placebo. The genes are TRBV4-3 and TRBJ1-2, with TRBD1 matching 8 bases. The CDR3 coding sequence is TGCGCCAGCAGCCAGGAGACAGGGGACATCGGCTATGGCTACACCTTC. This gives the protein CASSQETGDIGYGYTF.